One sample yielded the 25 T cell receptor beta chains listed below, sequenced in a study of T cell responses to AZD1222 COVID-19 vaccine. Here immunoSEQ multiplex PCR was the method, and the copy in TCRdb shows in-frame clones only, minus some. This table holds 100,000 or so clones, about nine tenths found once. Sequenced material: peripheral blood, taken on day 0 of AZD1222 vaccination. These receptors were collected from an adult in good health.

The genes are TRBV2 and TRBJ2-5, with a weak D call TRBD1 (6 bases). Looked up from germline, CDR1 is SNHLY and CDR2 is FYNNEI. Trimming cost V 1 base and J 5 bases, with 14 bases left between them. The CDR3 contains 15 residues. CDR3 DNA: TGTGCCAGCAGTGAAGTTGGGGGCGCCTTGGAGACCCAGTACTTC. It translates to CASSEVGGALETQYF.

The chain couples TRBV2 to TRBJ1-5, with no clear D. The CDR3 contains 12 residues. From germline, CDR1 is SNHLY and CDR2 FYNNEI. The V end was cut by 2 bases, the J end by 7 bases, with 6 bases between. The CDR3 DNA reads as TGTGCCAGCAGTGAAAGGAACCAGCCCCAGCATTTT. Its protein is CASSERNQPQHF.

The CDR3 DNA follows: TGTGCCAGTAGTATAATTGGGACGAATTCACCCCTCCACTTT. Its protein product is CASSIIGTNSPLHF. The chain carries TRBV19 and TRBJ1-6; possibly TRBD1 for D (5 bases). CDR1 and CDR2 (germline): LNHDA, SQIVND (reference sequence). CDR3 size: 14 residues. V dropped 2 bases and J dropped 7 bases, with 9 bases sitting between them.

For the CDR3, the DNA is TGTGCCAGCAGTCCGCAGGGAAACTACGAGCAGTACTTC. Residues: CASSPQGNYEQYF. V gene TRBV6-6 combines with J gene TRBJ2-7, with D maybe TRBD1 (5 bases). CDR3 size: 13 residues. CDR1 MNHNY and CDR2 SVGAGI come from the germline V gene (reference sequence). Between the trimmed V and J ends, which lost 5 bases and 3 bases, there was a span of 11 bases.

V usage is TRBV23-1 and J usage is TRBJ1-6; D is uncertain. TRBV23-1 counts as an open reading frame of uncertain function. This CDR3 contains 15 residues. V shed 3 bases and J shed 9 bases, with 15 bases lying between them. The chain's CDR3 is CASSQKLLPGSPLHF. As DNA, the CDR3 is TGCGCCAGCAGTCAGAAACTGCTACCCGGTTCACCCCTCCACTTT.

The gene calls are TRBV11-1 and TRBJ2-5, with 8 bases identical to TRBD1. CDR1 is SGHAT and CDR2 is FQDESV in the germline V gene (reference sequence). The CDR3 is made up of 14 amino acids. The V gene end was trimmed by 5 bases and the J gene end by 6 bases; junction bases not matched to a gene: 8. The CDR3 sequence is CASSPLTGAQTQYF. The CDR3 DNA follows: TGTGCCAGCAGCCCACTGACAGGGGCGCAGACCCAGTACTTC.

This sequence joins TRBV7-2 and TRBJ2-1, with a weak D call TRBD2 (5 bases). The CDR3 is 15 amino acids. The germline V gene has CDR1 SGHTA and CDR2 FQGNSA. V lost 0 bases, J lost 0 bases, and 6 bases lay in between. The CDR3 DNA is TGTGCCAGCAGCTTAGCGGGGAGCTCCTACAATGAGCAGTTCTTC. The encoded protein is CASSLAGSSYNEQFF.

The chain links TRBV5-1 to TRBJ2-7; 10 bases fit TRBD1. CDR1 and CDR2 (germline): SGHRS, YFSETQ. V dropped 2 bases and J dropped 2; count of bases not matched to a gene: 4. The CDR3 sequence is 15 residues long. The CDR3 DNA reads as TGCGCCAGCAGCTTTCCGGGACAGGGGCCCTACGAGCAGTACTTC. Translating gives CASSFPGQGPYEQYF.

This clone was observed once. The chain combines TRBV27 with TRBJ1-1; D unclear. The CDR3 has 13 residues. V gave up 6 bases and J gave up 3 bases, with 11 bases separating them. Germline V gene data show CDR1 as MNHEY and CDR2 as SMNVEV (reference sequence). The CDR3 DNA reads TGTGCCAGCAGGGCACAAGGAGACACTGAAGCTTTCTTT. It specifies CASRAQGDTEAFF.

The gene calls are TRBV3-1 (or the pseudogene TRBV3-2) and TRBJ2-3; TRBD2 aligns across 11 bases. Unmatched junction bases numbered 7, after V lost 0 bases and J lost 2 bases. Germline CDR1 and CDR2: LGHDT and YNNKEL (reference sequence). The CDR3 is 18 amino acids. The CDR3 nucleotides read TGTGCCAGCAGCCAAGAATGGCCTAGCGGGGGGCACACAGATACGCAGTATTTT. This encodes CASSQEWPSGGHTDTQYF.

This clone was observed a few times. The V call is TRBV2, the J call TRBJ2-3, with D unresolved. V shed 6 bases and J shed 0 bases, with 19 bases lying between them. Germline V CDR1 and CDR2: SNHLY, FYNNEI. This CDR3 region has 17 residues. The chain's CDR3 is CASRSTEAELSTDTQYF. The CDR3 nucleotides read TGTGCCAGCAGGAGCACCGAGGCGGAATTGAGCACAGATACGCAGTATTTT.

This sequence joins TRBV10-3 and TRBJ1-5; no clear D. V dropped 0 bases and J dropped 5 bases, with 8 bases sitting between them. The CDR3 length is 14 residues. Germline CDR1 is ENHRY and CDR2 is SYGVKD. The CDR3 reads CAISESPGYQPQHF. The CDR3 DNA reads TGTGCCATCAGTGAGTCTCCCGGTTATCAGCCCCAGCATTTT.

The chain uses TRBV5-1 and TRBJ2-1; no clear D gene. This CDR3 has 15 amino acids. In germline, CDR1 is SGHRS, CDR2 YFSETQ. Trimming pared 0 bases from V and 2 bases from J, leaving 9 bases between. The CDR3 is CASSLGAGTYNEQFF. The DNA for the CDR3 is TGCGCCAGCAGCTTGGGAGCAGGTACCTACAATGAGCAGTTCTTC.

This chain links TRBV29-1 with TRBJ1-1; the match to TRBD1 covers 7 bases. This CDR3 is built from 13 residues. Germline V gene lookup returns CDR1 SQVTM and CDR2 ANQGSEA. The V gene end was trimmed by 7 bases and the J gene end by 3 bases; junction bases not matched to a gene: 8. CDR3 bases: TGCAGCGCCCATCGAGGGGGCTACACTGAAGCTTTCTTT. This encodes CSAHRGGYTEAFF.

The CDR3 loop is CASNLGGGAEQFF. The CDR3 bases are TGTGCCAGCAACCTGGGGGGGGGAGCGGAGCAGTTCTTC. V and J are TRBV6-5 and TRBJ2-1, with TRBD2 matching 7 bases. V lost 7 bases, J lost 10 bases, and 10 bases stayed unmatched. This CDR3 contains 13 residues. Germline CDR1 and CDR2: MNHEY and SVGAGI.

The chain employs TRBV7-2 and TRBJ1-6; 10 bases fit TRBD1. J was trimmed by 9 bases and V by 5 bases; bases with no gene match: 10. Germline-derived CDR1 and CDR2 are SGHTA and FQGNSA. The CDR3 is made up of 16 amino acids. The DNA of the CDR3 is TGTGCCAGCAGCCTGCGGTCGCGGGACAGGGGTTCACCCCTCCACTTT. Protein: CASSLRSRDRGSPLHF.

The genes are TRBV27 and TRBJ1-6; 8 bases map to TRBD1. The V segment lost 4 bases and the J segment 13 bases; nucleotides outside the gene matches: 6. Germline V gives CDR1 MNHEY, CDR2 SMNVEV (reference sequence). This CDR3 comprises 13 residues. DNA of the CDR3: TGTGCCAGCAGTTCCCGACAGGGGACTCCCCTCCACTTT. Translation: CASSSRQGTPLHF.

V gene TRBV7-9 combines with J gene TRBJ2-5; 7 nucleotides match TRBD1. Germline CDR1 and CDR2: SEHNR and FQNEAQ (reference sequence). This CDR3 comprises 14 residues. V was pared by 4 bases and J by 5 bases, with 7 bases of the junction left unmatched. The CDR3 loop reads CASSSGVRGETQYF. CDR3 sequence (DNA): TGTGCCAGCAGCTCCGGGGTCAGGGGGGAGACCCAGTACTTC.

The chain couples TRBV27 to TRBJ1-1, with unresolved D. This CDR3 is 13 amino acids long. Germline assignment: CDR1 MNHEY and CDR2 SMNVEV (reference sequence). Trimming took 4 bases from V and 2 from J, leaving 8 bases between them. The CDR3 nucleotides read TGTGCCAGCAGTTCGTTCAGAAACACTGAAGCTTTCTTT. This codes for CASSSFRNTEAFF.

CDR3 residues: CAWSGDSYTEAFF. The CDR3 DNA is TGTGCCTGGAGCGGGGACAGTTACACTGAAGCTTTCTTT. The rearrangement uses TRBV30 and TRBJ1-1; 7 nucleotides agree with TRBD1. The CDR3 is made up of 13 amino acids. Germline V gives CDR1 GTSNPN, CDR2 SVGIG (reference sequence). The V gene end was trimmed by 3 bases and the J gene end by 3 bases; junction bases not matched to a gene: 4.

This chain links TRBV4-1 with TRBJ1-2; 10 bases match TRBD1. After removal of 5 bases from V and 5 bases from J, the junction contained 17 bases not matched to a gene. The CDR3 spans 18 residues. The germline V gene encodes CDR1 MGHRA and CDR2 YSYEKL. The CDR3, as DNA: TGCGCCAGCAGCTTAAAGGAAAGACAGGGGGCCGCTCATTATGGCTACACCTTC. It translates to CASSLKERQGAAHYGYTF.

The chain recombines TRBV29-1 with TRBJ1-4; 8 nucleotides agree with TRBD1. The V gene's germline CDR1 is SQVTM and CDR2 ANQGSEA. V was pared by 7 bases and J by 8 bases, with 6 bases of the junction left unmatched. This CDR3 region has 12 residues. In DNA, the CDR3 is TGCAGCGCAGGACAGGGTTGGGAAAAACTGTTTTTT. Translated, it gives CSAGQGWEKLFF. Supplemented by reference TRBV29-1 and TRBJ1-4, the full variable domain reads SAVISQKPSRDICQRGTSLTIQCQVDSQVTMMFWYRQQPGQSLTLIATANQGSEATYESGFVIDKFPISRPNLTFSTLTVSNMSPEDSSIYLCSAGQGWEKLFFGSGTQLSVL.

In this sample, this clone turned up a few times. The V and J genes are TRBV5-1 and TRBJ2-1; tentative D call: TRBD2 (5 bases). V lost 0 bases and J 6 bases, leaving 13 bases between the germline ends. Germline CDR1 and CDR2: SGHRS and YFSETQ. CDR3 length: 15 residues. The CDR3 sequence: CASSLVIGEGNEQFF. In DNA form, the CDR3 reads TGCGCCAGCAGCTTGGTGATCGGGGAAGGCAATGAGCAGTTCTTC.

The CDR3 DNA reads as TGCGCCAGCAGCTTCACAGGAGTAGACTCTGGAAACACCATATATTTT. It is translated as CASSFTGVDSGNTIYF. The chain couples TRBV5-1 to TRBJ1-3; D may be TRBD1 (5 bases). The V gene's germline CDR1 is SGHRS and CDR2 YFSETQ. V was clipped by 2 bases and J by 0 bases, with 12 bases between them. The CDR3 runs to 16 residues.

The chain is built from TRBV18 and TRBJ2-3, with D possibly TRBD2 on 6 matching bases. This CDR3 region has 15 residues. The ends were cut back, 4 bases at V and 0 bases at J, with 11 bases in the middle. Germline V lookup: CDR1 KGHSH, CDR2 LQKENI. The CDR3 sequence: CASSLSGPSTDTQYF. The CDR3 region has the DNA TGTGCCAGCTCACTAAGCGGGCCTAGCACAGATACGCAGTATTTT.